The 25 T cell receptor beta chains presented below share a single source sample, sequenced in a study of T cell responses to AZD1222 COVID-19 vaccine. The protocol was immunoSEQ multiplex PCR, while the TCRdb copy is restricted to in-frame clones and leaves out a portion. The sample consists of just under 85,000 clones, around 86% of them appearing once. Material: peripheral blood, obtained on day 0 of AZD1222 vaccination. These TCRs come from an adult in good health.

The CDR3 reads CASSRDSHSNQPQHF. The CDR3, as DNA: TGTGCCAGCAGCCGAGACAGCCATAGCAATCAGCCCCAGCATTTT. The chain recombines TRBV5-8 with TRBJ1-5; tentative D call: TRBD1 (5 bases). The ends were cut back, 4 bases at V and 0 bases at J, with 11 bases in the middle. CDR3 length: 15 residues. CDR1 is SGHTS and CDR2 is YDEGEE in the germline V gene.

The chain is built from TRBV7-3 and TRBJ2-1; D not resolved. The germline gives CDR1 SGHTA, CDR2 FQGTGA. The CDR3 consists of 12 residues. The V end was cut by 0 bases, the J end by 7 bases, with 4 bases between. The CDR3 region is CASSLTRNEQFF. CDR3 nucleotide sequence: TGTGCCAGCAGCTTAACCCGGAATGAGCAGTTCTTC.

This chain joins TRBV7-8 and TRBJ2-2; D gene uncertain. Trimming removed 3 bases at V and 7 bases at J, with 12 bases between. This CDR3 is 14 amino acids long. The V gene's germline CDR1 is SGHVS and CDR2 FQNEAQ. The CDR3 here is CASSFIPQGGELFF. CDR3 in DNA: TGTGCCAGCAGCTTCATCCCCCAAGGCGGGGAGCTGTTTTTT.

This chain links TRBV4-1 with TRBJ1-1, with no clear D. The CDR3 runs 15 residues. Germline CDR1 and CDR2: MGHRA and YSYEKL. Trimming removed 1 base from V and 1 base from J, with 10 bases in between. CDR3 nucleotide sequence: TGCGCCAGCAGCCAAGTTCTACAGAAGAACACTGAAGCTTTCTTT. Translated, it gives CASSQVLQKNTEAFF.

This clone was counted between two and nine times. The chain carries TRBV19 and TRBJ2-1; 12 nucleotides agree with TRBD2. CDR3 length: 14 amino acids. J lost 8 bases, V lost 3 bases, and 2 bases had no gene match. Germline-derived CDR1 and CDR2 are LNHDA and SQIVND (reference sequence). The CDR3 protein is CASSITSGRHEQFF. The DNA of the CDR3 is TGTGCCAGTAGTATTACTAGCGGGAGGCATGAGCAGTTCTTC.

The chain combines TRBV7-2 with TRBJ1-2, with TRBD1 identical over 9 bases. This CDR3 comprises 15 residues. J was trimmed by 4 bases and V by 5 bases; bases with no gene match: 8. Germline V gene lookup returns CDR1 SGHTA and CDR2 FQGNSA. The CDR3 DNA follows: TGTGCCAGCAGCCCCGAACAGGGGGCTAGCTATGGCTACACCTTC. Amino acid sequence: CASSPEQGASYGYTF.

V gene TRBV20-1 combines with J gene TRBJ2-5, with a weak D call TRBD1 (5 bases). The CDR3 totals 13 residues. CDR1 and CDR2 from the germline V gene are DFQATT and SNEGSKA (reference sequence). V shed 3 bases and J shed 1 base, with 9 bases lying between them. The CDR3 bases are TGCAGTGCTAGTCTTAGGGGCCAAGAGACCCAGTACTTC. The encoded protein is CSASLRGQETQYF.

This chain connects TRBV18 to TRBJ2-1; 10 nucleotides agree with TRBD2. The germline V gene has CDR1 KGHSH and CDR2 LQKENI. CDR3 length equals 15 residues. V lost 4 bases to trimming and J lost 9 bases; unmatched junction nucleotides: 9. This CDR3 reads CASSRDSGGSSEQFF. In DNA, the CDR3 is TGTGCCAGCTCACGCGATAGCGGGGGGAGTAGTGAGCAGTTCTTC.

The chain links TRBV29-1 to TRBJ2-1, with 14 bases matching TRBD2. V was clipped by 8 bases and J by 5 bases; unmatched bases: 23. This CDR3 region has 20 residues. The V gene's germline CDR1 is SQVTM and CDR2 ANQGSEA. CDR3 coding DNA: TGCAGCCCAAGAAGGGGGCGGGGACTAGCGGGAGTCTGTGGGGACAATGAGCAGTTCTTC. Residues: CSPRRGRGLAGVCGDNEQFF.

This sequence joins TRBV20-1 and TRBJ1-1, with D uncertain. Trimming stripped 2 bases from V and 8 bases from J, with 9 bases between. The germline V gene encodes CDR1 DFQATT and CDR2 SNEGSKA (reference sequence). The CDR3 has 11 residues. This CDR3 is CSARRPAEAFF. The CDR3 DNA follows: TGCAGTGCTAGAAGACCGGCGGAAGCTTTCTTT.

The chain links TRBV9 to TRBJ1-4; weak D call: TRBD1 (5 bases). CDR3 length equals 16 residues. Germline V gene lookup returns CDR1 SGDLS and CDR2 YYNGEE. Between the trimmed V and J ends, which lost 3 bases and 3 bases, there was a span of 15 bases. In DNA form, the CDR3 reads TGTGCCAGCAGCGAAGACCGGGGGTTTCCTAATGAAAAACTGTTTTTT. It translates to CASSEDRGFPNEKLFF.

This clone came up once. This rearrangement joins TRBV3-1 (or the pseudogene TRBV3-2) to TRBJ2-4, with TRBD2 identical over 9 bases. V shed 4 bases, J shed 7 bases, and the junction held 8 bases outside the gene matches. Germline-derived CDR1 and CDR2 are LGHDT and YNNKEL (reference sequence). This CDR3 is built from 15 residues. Here the CDR3 reads CASSLSRGGRNIQYF. The CDR3 nucleotides are TGTGCCAGCAGCCTCTCGCGGGGGGGTAGGAACATTCAGTACTTC.

The chain's CDR3 is CASSQGFQAQRKDIQYF. CDR3 nucleotides: TGTGCCAGCAGCCAAGGATTCCAGGCGCAGAGAAAAGACATTCAGTACTTC. This sequence joins TRBV3-1 (or the pseudogene TRBV3-2) and TRBJ2-4; D is ambiguous. The CDR3 sequence is 17 residues long. The V gene lost 1 base and the J gene lost 8 bases, with 21 bases spanning the gap. CDR1 is LGHDT and CDR2 is YNNKEL in the germline V gene (reference sequence).

This chain joins TRBV3-1 (or the pseudogene TRBV3-2) and TRBJ1-2; D remains ambiguous. V was trimmed by 0 bases and J by 4 bases, leaving 12 bases between them. Germline CDR1 is LGHDT and CDR2 is YNNKEL (reference sequence). CDR3 length equals 15 residues. CDR3 DNA: TGTGCCAGCAGCCAAGATTTTACCTGGGCCTATGGCTACACCTTC. Amino acids: CASSQDFTWAYGYTF.

The chain recombines TRBV7-9 with TRBJ1-6; tentatively, D is TRBD1 (5 bases). Trimming cost V 11 bases and J 7 bases, with 18 bases left between them. Germline CDR1 is SEHNR and CDR2 is FQNEAQ (reference sequence). The CDR3 spans 14 residues. This CDR3 reads CAGAMGRENSPLHF. In nucleotides, the CDR3 is TGTGCCGGAGCAATGGGACGGGAAAATTCACCCCTCCACTTT.

This chain uses TRBV7-8 with TRBJ2-2; 11 nucleotides match TRBD2. V lost 2 bases, J lost 3 bases, and 11 bases stayed unmatched. The V gene's germline CDR1 is SGHVS and CDR2 FQNEAQ. The CDR3 runs 19 residues. The CDR3 nucleotides read TGTGCCAGCAGCTTACGAACTAGCGGGAGAGGGTTGGACACCGGGGAGCTGTTTTTT. The encoded protein is CASSLRTSGRGLDTGELFF.

V and J are TRBV13 and TRBJ2-7; 7 bases line up with TRBD1. CDR1 is PRHDT and CDR2 is FYEKMQ in the germline V gene (reference sequence). The V segment lost 5 bases and the J segment 0 bases; nucleotides outside the gene matches: 10. The CDR3 covers 16 residues. This CDR3 reads CASSVSFGTASYEQYF. The CDR3 DNA follows: TGTGCCAGCAGCGTTTCTTTTGGGACAGCCTCCTACGAGCAGTACTTC.

The V and J genes are TRBV29-1 and TRBJ1-6; TRBD1 matches 9 bases. Germline V lookup: CDR1 SQVTM, CDR2 ANQGSEA. The CDR3 sequence is 13 residues long. Unmatched junction bases numbered 4, after V lost 7 bases and J lost 6 bases. As DNA, the CDR3 is TGCAGCGCCCGGACAGGGGCTAATTCACCCCTCCACTTT. It encodes CSARTGANSPLHF.

This chain uses TRBV19 with TRBJ1-1, with TRBD1 matching 7 bases. Germline lookup yields CDR1 LNHDA and CDR2 SQIVND (reference sequence). The CDR3 is made up of 15 amino acids. With 4 bases clipped from V and 1 base from J, the junction kept 6 bases outside the gene matches. The CDR3 bases are TGTGCCAGTAGTAAAAACAGGGGTGGGAACACTGAAGCTTTCTTT. It codes for CASSKNRGGNTEAFF.

DNA of the CDR3: TGTGCCAGCAGCTTGGAAGATACGCAGTATTTT. Amino acids: CASSLEDTQYF. The chain uses TRBV7-8 and TRBJ2-3; no firm D call. V was pared by 3 bases and J by 5 bases, with 3 bases between. CDR1 and CDR2 from the germline V gene are SGHVS and FQNEAQ. CDR3 length: 11 amino acids.

This clone was recorded once. This chain connects TRBV7-6 to TRBJ2-3, with 7 bases lining up with TRBD1. The CDR3 is 15 amino acids. Germline assignment: CDR1 SGHVS and CDR2 FNYEAQ. Germline trimming cut 1 base from V and 0 bases from J; bases unmatched to any gene: 1. The CDR3 spells CASSLVGQSTDTQYF. CDR3 sequence (DNA): TGTGCCAGCAGCTTAGTGGGACAGAGCACAGATACGCAGTATTTT.

The chain carries TRBV11-2 and TRBJ1-3; a possible D gene is TRBD1 (6 bases). The germline gives CDR1 SGHAT, CDR2 FQNNGV. The germline V and J ends were trimmed by 4 bases and 4 bases, with 23 bases remaining between them. CDR3 length: 18 amino acids. The CDR3 loop reads CASSSPLGGSRGGNTIYF. CDR3 bases: TGTGCCAGCAGCTCCCCCCTCGGGGGCAGCAGGGGAGGAAACACCATATATTTT.

The chain is built from TRBV6-5 and TRBJ2-7; 7 nucleotides match TRBD2. Germline V gene lookup returns CDR1 MNHEY and CDR2 SVGAGI. The V and J ends lost 5 bases and 0 bases, in that order; junction bases with no gene match: 1. This CDR3 is built from 13 residues. The CDR3 DNA reads TGTGCCAGCAGTAGGACTAGCTCCTACGAGCAGTACTTC. This translates into CASSRTSSYEQYF.

V and J are TRBV19 and TRBJ1-2; a weak D match, TRBD1 (6 bases). The CDR3 runs to 12 residues. The V gene lost 10 bases and the J gene lost 4 bases, with 13 bases spanning the gap. CDR1 and CDR2 from the germline V gene are LNHDA and SQIVND (reference sequence). CDR3: CATSGAPYGYTF. The CDR3 bases are TGTGCCACCTCGGGGGCTCCCTATGGCTACACCTTC.

This clone showed up just a few times. This rearrangement joins TRBV6-5 to TRBJ2-5; D not certain. Germline assignment: CDR1 MNHEY and CDR2 SVGAGI. The V gene lost 7 bases and the J gene lost 1 base, with 7 bases spanning the gap. This CDR3 is built from 12 residues. The CDR3 loop reads CASNVAQETQYF. The CDR3 coding sequence is TGTGCCAGCAACGTGGCCCAAGAGACCCAGTACTTC.